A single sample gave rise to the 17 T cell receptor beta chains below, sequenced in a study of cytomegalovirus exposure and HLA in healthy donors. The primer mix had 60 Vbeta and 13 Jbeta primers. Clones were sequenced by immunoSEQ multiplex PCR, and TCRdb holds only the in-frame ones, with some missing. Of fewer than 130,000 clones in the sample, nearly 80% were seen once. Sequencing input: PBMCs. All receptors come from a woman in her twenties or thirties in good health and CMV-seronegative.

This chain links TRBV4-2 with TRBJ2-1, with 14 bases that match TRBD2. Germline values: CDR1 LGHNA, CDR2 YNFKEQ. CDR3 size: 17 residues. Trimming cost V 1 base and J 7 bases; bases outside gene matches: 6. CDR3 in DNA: TGTGCCAGCAGCCAAGGAACGGGGACTAGCGGGAGTAATGAGCAGTTCTTC. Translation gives CASSQGTGTSGSNEQFF.

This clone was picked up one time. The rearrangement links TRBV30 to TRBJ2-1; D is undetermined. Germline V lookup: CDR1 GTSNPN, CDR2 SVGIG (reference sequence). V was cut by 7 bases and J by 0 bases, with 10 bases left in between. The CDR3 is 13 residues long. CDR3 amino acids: CAYTTNSYNEQFF. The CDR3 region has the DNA TGTGCCTACACTACAAACTCCTACAATGAGCAGTTCTTC.

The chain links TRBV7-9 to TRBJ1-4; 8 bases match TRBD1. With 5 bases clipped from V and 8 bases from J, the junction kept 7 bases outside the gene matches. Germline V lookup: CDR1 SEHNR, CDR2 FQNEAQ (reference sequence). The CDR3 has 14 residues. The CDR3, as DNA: TGTGCCAGCAGCCCCCAGGGGGCCGGGGAAAAACTGTTTTTT. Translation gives CASSPQGAGEKLFF.

CDR3 bases: TGTGCCAGCAGCTTCGTGGCTGGTTACGAGCAGTACTTC. Translation: CASSFVAGYEQYF. The J gene is TRBJ2-7, the V gene TRBV5-5; D remains ambiguous. The V end was cut by 2 bases, the J end by 4 bases, with 10 bases between. This CDR3 is built from 13 residues. CDR1 is SGHKS and CDR2 is YYEKEE in the germline V gene (reference sequence).

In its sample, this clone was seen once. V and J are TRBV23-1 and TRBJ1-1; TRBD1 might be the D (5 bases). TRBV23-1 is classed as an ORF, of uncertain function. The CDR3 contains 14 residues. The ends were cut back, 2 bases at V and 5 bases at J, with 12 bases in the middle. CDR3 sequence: CASSQKQAGTEAFF. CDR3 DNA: TGCGCCAGCAGTCAAAAACAGGCGGGGACTGAAGCTTTCTTT.

CDR3 nucleotide sequence: TGTGCCAGCAGCTTGGGTGTCGGTGGGCCCCAGCATTTT. It encodes CASSLGVGGPQHF. V is TRBV5-8 and J is TRBJ1-5; no clear D gene. The CDR3 totals 13 residues. Germline CDR1 is SGHTS and CDR2 is YDEGEE. The V end lost 0 bases, the J end lost 9 bases, and 10 bases lay between the germline ends.

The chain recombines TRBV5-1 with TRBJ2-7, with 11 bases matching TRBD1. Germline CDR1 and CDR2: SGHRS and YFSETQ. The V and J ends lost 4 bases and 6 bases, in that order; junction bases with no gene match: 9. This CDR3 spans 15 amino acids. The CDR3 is CASSGLAGTGGEQYF. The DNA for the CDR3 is TGCGCCAGCAGCGGACTGGCCGGGACAGGGGGCGAGCAGTACTTC.

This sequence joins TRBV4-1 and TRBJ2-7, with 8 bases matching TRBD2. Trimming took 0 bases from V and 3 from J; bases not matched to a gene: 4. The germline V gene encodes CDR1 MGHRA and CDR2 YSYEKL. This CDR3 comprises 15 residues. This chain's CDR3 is CASSQDRGGDYEQYF. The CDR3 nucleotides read TGCGCCAGCAGCCAAGATCGGGGGGGCGACTACGAGCAGTACTTC.

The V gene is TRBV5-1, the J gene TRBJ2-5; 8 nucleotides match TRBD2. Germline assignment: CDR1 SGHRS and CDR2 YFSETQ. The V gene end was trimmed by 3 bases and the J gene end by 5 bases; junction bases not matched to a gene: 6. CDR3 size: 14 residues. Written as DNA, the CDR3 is TGCGCCAGCAGCTCAAGGACTAGCATGGAGACCCAGTACTTC. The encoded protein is CASSSRTSMETQYF. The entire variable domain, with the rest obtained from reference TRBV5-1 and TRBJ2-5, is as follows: KAGVTQTPRYLIKTRGQQVTLSCSPISGHRSVSWYQQTPGQGLQFLFEYFSETQRNKGNFPGRFSGRQFSNSRSEMNVSTLELGDSALYLCASSSRTSMETQYFGPGTRLLVL.

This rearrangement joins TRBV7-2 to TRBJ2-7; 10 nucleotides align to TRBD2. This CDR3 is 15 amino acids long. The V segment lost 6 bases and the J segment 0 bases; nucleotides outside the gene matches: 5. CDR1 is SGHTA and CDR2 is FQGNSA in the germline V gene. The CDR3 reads CASRGAGGDSYEQYF. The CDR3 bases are TGTGCCAGCAGAGGAGCGGGGGGGGACTCCTACGAGCAGTACTTC.

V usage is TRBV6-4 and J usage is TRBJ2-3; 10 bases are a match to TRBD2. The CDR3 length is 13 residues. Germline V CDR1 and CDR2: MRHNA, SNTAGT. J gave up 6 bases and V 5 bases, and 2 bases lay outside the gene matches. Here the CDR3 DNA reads TGTGCCAGCAGTAGCGGGGGGGCCGATACGCAGTATTTT. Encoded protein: CASSSGGADTQYF.

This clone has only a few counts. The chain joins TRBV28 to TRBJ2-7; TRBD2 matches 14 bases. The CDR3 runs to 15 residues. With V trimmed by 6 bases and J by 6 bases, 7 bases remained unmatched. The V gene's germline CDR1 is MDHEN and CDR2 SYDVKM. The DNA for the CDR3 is TGTGCCAGCAGGACGTGGGGACTAGCGGGAGCCGAGCAGTACTTC. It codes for CASRTWGLAGAEQYF.

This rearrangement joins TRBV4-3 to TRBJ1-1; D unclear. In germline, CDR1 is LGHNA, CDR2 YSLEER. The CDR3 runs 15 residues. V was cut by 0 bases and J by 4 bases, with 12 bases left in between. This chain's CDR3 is CASSQDHGGGTEAFF. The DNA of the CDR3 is TGCGCCAGCAGCCAAGATCATGGAGGAGGCACTGAAGCTTTCTTT.

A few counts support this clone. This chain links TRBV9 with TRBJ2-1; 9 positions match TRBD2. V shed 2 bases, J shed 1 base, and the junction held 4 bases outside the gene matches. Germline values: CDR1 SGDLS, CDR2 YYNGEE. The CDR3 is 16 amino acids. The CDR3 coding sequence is TGTGCCAGCAGCGTTACGGCGGGAGGGTCCTACAATGAGCAGTTCTTC. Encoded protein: CASSVTAGGSYNEQFF.

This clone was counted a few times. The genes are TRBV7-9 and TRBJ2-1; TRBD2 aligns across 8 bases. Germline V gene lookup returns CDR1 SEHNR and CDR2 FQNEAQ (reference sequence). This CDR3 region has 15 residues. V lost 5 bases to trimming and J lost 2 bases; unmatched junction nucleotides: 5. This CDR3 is CASSQRTSPYNEQFF. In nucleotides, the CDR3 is TGTGCCAGCAGCCAGAGGACTAGCCCCTACAATGAGCAGTTCTTC. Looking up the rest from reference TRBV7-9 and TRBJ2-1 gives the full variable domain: DTGVSQNPRHKITKRGQNVTFRCDPISEHNRLYWYRQTLGQGPEFLTYFQNEAQLEKSRLLSDRFSAERPKGSFSTLEIQRTEQGDSAMYLCASSQRTSPYNEQFFGPGTRLTVL.

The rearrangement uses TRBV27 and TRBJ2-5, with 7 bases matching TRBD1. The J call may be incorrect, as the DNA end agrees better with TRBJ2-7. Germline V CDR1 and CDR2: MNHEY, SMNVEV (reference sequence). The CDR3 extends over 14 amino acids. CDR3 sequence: CASRPRRDSYEQYF. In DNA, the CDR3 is TGTGCCAGCAGGCCACGCCGGGACAGCTACGAGCAGTACTTC.

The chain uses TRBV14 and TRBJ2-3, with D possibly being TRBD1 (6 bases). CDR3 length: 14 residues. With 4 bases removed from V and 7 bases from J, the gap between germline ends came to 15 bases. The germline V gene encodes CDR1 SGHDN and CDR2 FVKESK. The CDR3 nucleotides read TGTGCCAGCAGCCTCATCCAGGGGCTGAATACGCAGTATTTT. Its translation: CASSLIQGLNTQYF. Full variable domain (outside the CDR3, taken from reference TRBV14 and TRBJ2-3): EAGVTQFPSHSVIEKGQTVTLRCDPISGHDNLYWYRRVMGKEIKFLLHFVKESKQDESGMPNNRFLAERTGGTYSTLKVQPAELEDSGVYFCASSLIQGLNTQYFGPGTRLTVL.